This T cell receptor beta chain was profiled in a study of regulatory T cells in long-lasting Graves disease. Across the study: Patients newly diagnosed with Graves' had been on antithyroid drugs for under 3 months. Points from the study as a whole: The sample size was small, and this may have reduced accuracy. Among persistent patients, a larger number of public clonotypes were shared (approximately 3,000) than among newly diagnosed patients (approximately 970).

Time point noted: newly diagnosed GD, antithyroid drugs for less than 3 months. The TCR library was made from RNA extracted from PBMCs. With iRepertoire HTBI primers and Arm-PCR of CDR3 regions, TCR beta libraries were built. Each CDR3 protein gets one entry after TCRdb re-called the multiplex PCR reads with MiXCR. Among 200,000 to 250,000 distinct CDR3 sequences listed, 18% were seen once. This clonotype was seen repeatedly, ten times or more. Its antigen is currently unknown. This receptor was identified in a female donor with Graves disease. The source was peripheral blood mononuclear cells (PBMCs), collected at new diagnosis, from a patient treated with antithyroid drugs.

The CDR3 DNA reads TGCAGTGCCAACCAAGCCAATGAGCAGTTCTTC. Translated, it gives CSANQANEQFF. V usage is TRBV20-1 and J usage is TRBJ2-1, with D uncertain. CDR3 size: 11 residues. V dropped 6 bases and J dropped 6 bases, with 9 bases sitting between them. Germline CDR1 is DFQATT and CDR2 is SNEGSKA (reference sequence).